The next 27 T cell receptor beta chains were all read from a single sample in a study of blood T cells in healthy people across ages. Using a J-beta primer mix together with a sample-barcoded 5' primer, a second PCR was run for about 6 to 11 cycles. MiXCR was run by TCRdb on the 5' RACE reads, yielding one entry per CDR3 protein. The sample consists of 1,800,000 or so distinct CDR3 sequences, around 42% of them appearing once. Sequenced material: blood. The receptors derive from a human donor in good health.

This clonotype was found a few times. The DNA for the CDR3 is TGTGCCAGCAGCTCCGACACCCCGAACACTGAAGCTTTCTTT. As protein: CASSSDTPNTEAFF. The rearrangement links TRBV12-3 or TRBV12-4 to TRBJ1-1; D remains ambiguous. This CDR3 has 14 residues. Trimming shortened V by 6 bases and J by 1 base, and 12 bases separated the two germline ends.

This clonotype was seen more than once but under ten times. The chain couples TRBV12-3 or TRBV12-4 to TRBJ1-4; TRBD1 matches at 7 bases. Trimming removed 2 bases from V and 5 bases from J; junction bases left unmatched: 2. The CDR3 contains 14 residues. The CDR3 nucleotides read TGTGCCAGCAGTTTAATGACAGGGAATGAAAAACTGTTTTTT. Protein product: CASSLMTGNEKLFF.

This clonotype was seen only a few times. The rearrangement uses TRBV24-1 and TRBJ1-4; TRBD1 matches at 7 bases. The V gene end was trimmed by 3 bases and the J gene end by 0 bases; junction bases not matched to a gene: 6. The CDR3 totals 17 residues. The germline gives CDR1 KGHDR, CDR2 SFDVKD. CDR3 nucleotides: TGTGCCACCAGTGATGGACAGGCCTTTGCAACTAATGAAAAACTGTTTTTT. Protein product: CATSDGQAFATNEKLFF.

The genes are TRBV9 and TRBJ2-1; D not resolved. The germline gives CDR1 SGDLS, CDR2 YYNGEE. V lost 4 bases and J lost 5, with 13 bases in between. The CDR3 consists of 14 residues. The CDR3 DNA reads TGTGCCAGCAGCCGAGCAGAACTCCACAATGAGCAGTTCTTC. Its translation: CASSRAELHNEQFF.

This clonotype was counted ten times or more. One end of the junction is discordant with germline, which a read error may explain. CDR3 in DNA: TGTGCCAGCAGCTTGGACACTGAAGCTTTCTTT. Translated, it gives CASSLDTEAFF. The chain uses TRBV5-1 and TRBJ1-1; no firm D call. This CDR3 is 11 amino acids long. Per the germline V gene, CDR1 is SGHRS and CDR2 is YFSETQ.

This clonotype was observed a few times. The chain carries TRBV7-3 and TRBJ1-1, with TRBD1 matching over 7 bases. Germline V gene lookup returns CDR1 SGHTA and CDR2 FQGTGA. Trimming cost V 5 bases and J 10 bases; bases outside gene matches: 10. The CDR3 length is 13 residues. CDR3 amino acids: CASSGAGGDRAFF. Written as DNA, the CDR3 is TGTGCCAGCAGCGGGGCAGGGGGGGATAGAGCTTTCTTT.

This clonotype was seen at least ten times. V usage is TRBV7-2 and J usage is TRBJ2-4, with TRBD1 as a possible D gene (5 bases). Germline values: CDR1 SGHTA, CDR2 FQGNSA. V was shortened by 3 bases and J by 2 bases, with 11 bases between the two germline ends. The CDR3 extends over 15 amino acids. CDR3 residues: CASSFVGVSKNIQYF. As DNA, the CDR3 is TGTGCCAGCAGCTTTGTAGGGGTGTCCAAAAACATTCAGTACTTC.

This clonotype was counted only a few times. V and J are TRBV27 and TRBJ2-1; 9 bases match TRBD1. Germline V gene sequence: CDR1 MNHEY, CDR2 SMNVEV (reference sequence). CDR3 length: 16 residues. The V and J ends lost 8 bases and 6 bases, in that order; junction bases with no gene match: 14. The CDR3 DNA sequence: TGTGCCAGCCGGACAGGGGACTACTATTCGGGCAATGAGCAGTTCTTC. Protein sequence: CASRTGDYYSGNEQFF.

In this sample, this clonotype turned up a few times. The chain carries TRBV29-1 and TRBJ2-7; D is perhaps TRBD1 (5 bases). Trimming left V 4 bases short and J 6 bases short, with 16 bases between. The germline V gene encodes CDR1 SQVTM and CDR2 ANQGSEA. The CDR3 covers 13 residues. The CDR3 sequence is CSVVPRAKGEQYF. The DNA of the CDR3 is TGCAGCGTTGTCCCCAGGGCTAAAGGCGAGCAGTACTTC.

This CDR3 reads CASSSQAGGLNEQFF. CDR3 DNA: TGTGCCAGCAGCTCCCAAGCGGGGGGGCTCAATGAGCAGTTCTTC. The chain carries TRBV7-2 and TRBJ2-1; 10 nucleotides line up with TRBD2. The CDR3 has 15 amino acids. The germline V gene encodes CDR1 SGHTA and CDR2 FQGNSA. Trimming removed 4 bases from V and 6 bases from J; junction bases left unmatched: 6.

This clonotype has a single count. At one end the junction does not follow the germline gene, possibly because of a read error. The J gene is TRBJ2-6, the V gene TRBV5-6, with D unresolved. The germline V gene encodes CDR1 SGHDT and CDR2 YYEEEE. The CDR3 has 15 residues. CDR3 region: CACSLMAAGANVLTF. The CDR3 bases are TGTGCCTGCAGCTTGATGGCAGCTGGGGCCAACGTCCTGACTTTC.

In its sample, this clonotype was seen a few times. The chain recombines TRBV7-2 with TRBJ1-2; TRBD1 agrees at 8 bases. V lost 1 base to trimming and J lost 4 bases; unmatched junction nucleotides: 5. The germline V gene encodes CDR1 SGHTA and CDR2 FQGNSA. The CDR3 contains 15 residues. CDR3 DNA sequence: TGTGCCAGCAGCTTAGGTGCAGGGGGCAGCTATGGCTACACCTTC. Translated: CASSLGAGGSYGYTF.

Regarding this clonotype: One end of the junction fails to match germline, which may point to a read error. The chain joins TRBV24-1 to TRBJ2-1; the match to TRBD2 covers 10 bases. CDR1 is KGHDR, CDR2 SFDVKD, per germline. The CDR3 spans 15 residues. Written as DNA, the CDR3 is TGTGCCACCTGTGAGGGGACTAGCGCCTTCAATGAGCAGTTCTTC. Protein sequence: CATCEGTSAFNEQFF.

Of note for this clonotype: At one of its ends the junction is not consistent with the germline gene, which may arise from a read error. The J gene is TRBJ1-3, the V gene TRBV12-3 or TRBV12-4; a weak D match, TRBD1 (6 bases). This CDR3 comprises 14 residues. CDR3 sequence reads: CASRLGGSGNTIYF. CDR3 bases: TGTGCCAGCAGATTAGGGGGCTCTGGAAACACCATATATTTT.

To note about this clonotype: An end of the junction differs from the germline gene, which may be a read error. J is TRBJ2-6 and V is TRBV18; 11 bases map to TRBD2. This CDR3 is 19 amino acids long. Germline values: CDR1 KGHSH, CDR2 LQKENI. The CDR3 protein is CASSPRTSGGITGANVPTF. CDR3 nucleotides: TGTGCCAGCTCACCACGTACTAGCGGGGGTATCACTGGGGCCAACGTCCCGACTTTC.

The V call is TRBV29-1, the J call TRBJ2-7; no firm D call. Germline loops: CDR1 SQVTM, CDR2 ANQGSEA. Trimming shortened V by 4 bases and J by 3 bases, and 10 bases separated the two germline ends. The CDR3 covers 12 residues. The CDR3 spells CSVGVLGYEQYF. DNA of the CDR3: TGCAGCGTTGGGGTCCTAGGCTACGAGCAGTACTTC.

This chain joins TRBV15 and TRBJ2-5; D tentatively fits TRBD1 or TRBD2 (6 bases each). Germline CDR1 LNHNV, CDR2 YYDKDF (reference sequence). Trimming removed 5 bases at V and 0 bases at J, with 16 bases between. The CDR3 sequence is 16 residues long. CDR3 loop: CATSQKGGLYQETQYF. CDR3 in DNA: TGTGCCACCAGCCAAAAAGGGGGGCTGTACCAAGAGACCCAGTACTTC.

The chain has TRBV12-3 or TRBV12-4 and TRBJ1-1, with D uncertain. Trimming took 2 bases from V and 3 from J, leaving 7 bases between them. The CDR3 is 13 amino acids. The CDR3 sequence: CASSLREHTEAFF. CDR3 nucleotides: TGTGCCAGCAGTTTAAGAGAACACACTGAAGCTTTCTTT.

The chain uses TRBV11-1 and TRBJ2-7; TRBD2 might be the D (6 bases). The ends were cut back, 3 bases at V and 3 bases at J, with 12 bases in the middle. The CDR3 covers 14 residues. Germline CDR1 SGHAT, CDR2 FQDESV (reference sequence). This CDR3 is CASSFAGTRYEQYF. The CDR3 DNA follows: TGTGCCAGCAGCTTTGCGGGGACTCGCTACGAGCAGTACTTC. Complete variable domain (other parts from reference TRBV11-1 and TRBJ2-7): EAEVAQSPRYKITEKSQAVAFWCDPISGHATLYWYRQILGQGPELLVQFQDESVVDDSQLPKDRFSAERLKGVDSTLKIQPAELGDSAMYLCASSFAGTRYEQYFGPGTRLTVT.

This chain links TRBV6-2 or TRBV6-3 with TRBJ2-5, with D hard to call. The closer fit of TRBJ2-7 to the DNA end suggests the J call may be wrong. Per germline, CDR1 MNHEY and CDR2 SVGEGT. The CDR3 sequence is 12 residues long. This CDR3 is CASSYYPGEQYF. The DNA of the CDR3 is TGTGCCAGCAGTTACTATCCAGGCGAGCAGTACTTC.

Ten or more counts support this clonotype. The chain carries TRBV29-1 and TRBJ2-6, with D perhaps matching TRBD1 (6 bases). Looked up from germline, CDR1 is SQVTM and CDR2 is ANQGSEA. The CDR3 length is 17 residues. The V gene lost 6 bases and the J gene lost 2 bases, with 20 bases spanning the gap. CDR3 DNA sequence: TGCAGCGTACCGGACAGCATACTTACTCCTGGGGCCAACGTCCTGACTTTC. Translated, it gives CSVPDSILTPGANVLTF.

This chain uses TRBV27 with TRBJ2-3; TRBD1 matches 12 bases. Germline CDR1 is MNHEY and CDR2 is SMNVEV (reference sequence). J gave up 3 bases and V 4 bases, and 5 bases lay outside the gene matches. The CDR3 loop spans 16 amino acids. The CDR3 sequence: CASSWRDRGHTDTQYF. The DNA of the CDR3 is TGTGCCAGCAGTTGGAGGGACAGGGGGCATACAGATACGCAGTATTTT.

The chain has TRBV12-3 or TRBV12-4 and TRBJ1-2; D possibly corresponds to TRBD1 (6 bases). This CDR3 has 15 residues. The V and J ends lost 4 bases and 8 bases respectively, with 20 bases between them. The CDR3: CASSSSVQGRGGYTF. The CDR3 nucleotides read TGTGCCAGCAGTTCCTCCGTTCAGGGGCGGGGAGGCTACACCTTC.

The gene calls are TRBV20-1 and TRBJ1-4, with 8 nucleotides matching TRBD1. Looked up from germline, CDR1 is DFQATT and CDR2 is SNEGSKA (reference sequence). CDR3 length equals 13 residues. V was clipped by 4 bases and J by 7 bases; unmatched bases: 5. CDR3 in DNA: TGCAGTGCTATACAGGGGACAGGTGAAAAACTGTTTTTT. Translation gives CSAIQGTGEKLFF.

J is TRBJ2-7 and V is TRBV4-2; the match to TRBD1 covers 7 bases. The CDR3 contains 14 residues. V lost 5 bases, J lost 2 bases, and 6 bases stayed unmatched. Germline V gene lookup returns CDR1 LGHNA and CDR2 YNFKEQ. The CDR3 sequence is CASSNRDRTYEQYF. As DNA, the CDR3 is TGTGCCAGCAGCAACCGGGACAGAACCTACGAGCAGTACTTC.

The V gene is TRBV5-1, the J gene TRBJ1-4, with 9 bases fitting TRBD1. CDR3 size: 18 residues. Germline V CDR1 and CDR2: SGHRS, YFSETQ. V lost 3 bases and J lost 0; bases outside the gene matches: 9. The CDR3, as DNA: TGCGCCAGCAGCTCACCATTGGGACAGGGAGCAACTAATGAAAAACTGTTTTTT. This sequence encodes CASSSPLGQGATNEKLFF.

There are a few counts of this clonotype. The gene calls are TRBV20-1 and TRBJ1-2; D might be TRBD1 (6 bases). The CDR3 consists of 14 residues. Germline V lookup: CDR1 DFQATT, CDR2 SNEGSKA (reference sequence). V dropped 4 bases and J dropped 4 bases, with 16 bases sitting between them. The CDR3 nucleotides read TGCAGTGCTAATTGTAGTGGGGGGGCCTATGGCTACACCTTC. It yields the protein CSANCSGGAYGYTF.